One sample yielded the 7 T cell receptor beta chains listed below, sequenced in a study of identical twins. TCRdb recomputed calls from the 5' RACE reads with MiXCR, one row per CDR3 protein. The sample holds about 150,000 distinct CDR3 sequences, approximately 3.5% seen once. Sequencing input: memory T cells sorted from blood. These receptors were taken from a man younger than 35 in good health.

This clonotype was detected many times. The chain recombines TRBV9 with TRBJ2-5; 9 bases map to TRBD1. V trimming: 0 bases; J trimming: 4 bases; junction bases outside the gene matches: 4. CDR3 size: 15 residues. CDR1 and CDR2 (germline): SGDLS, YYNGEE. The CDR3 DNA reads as TGTGCCAGCAGCGTAGGGGGACAGGGCGGAGAGACCCAGTACTTC. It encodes CASSVGGQGGETQYF.

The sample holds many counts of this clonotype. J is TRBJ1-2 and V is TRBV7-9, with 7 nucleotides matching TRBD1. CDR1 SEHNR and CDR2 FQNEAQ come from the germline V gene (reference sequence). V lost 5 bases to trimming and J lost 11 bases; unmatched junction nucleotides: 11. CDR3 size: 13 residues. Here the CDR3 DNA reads TGTGCCAGCAGCGAAAGGACAGGAGGGGTATACACCTTC. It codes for CASSERTGGVYTF.

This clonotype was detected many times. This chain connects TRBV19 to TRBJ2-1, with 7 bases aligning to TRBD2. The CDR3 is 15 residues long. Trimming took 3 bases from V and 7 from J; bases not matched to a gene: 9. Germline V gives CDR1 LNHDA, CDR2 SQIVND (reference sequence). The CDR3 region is CASSIGLAVGNEQFF. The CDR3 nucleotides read TGTGCCAGTAGTATTGGGCTAGCGGTCGGGAATGAGCAGTTCTTC.

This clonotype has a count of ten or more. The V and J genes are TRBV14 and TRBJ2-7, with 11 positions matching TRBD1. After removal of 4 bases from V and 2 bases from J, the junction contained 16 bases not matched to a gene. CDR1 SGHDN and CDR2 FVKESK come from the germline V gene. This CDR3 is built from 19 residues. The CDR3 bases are TGTGCCAGCAGCCCCGTGTTTATTGGACCGGGACAGGGGGCCTACGAGCAGTACTTC. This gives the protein CASSPVFIGPGQGAYEQYF.

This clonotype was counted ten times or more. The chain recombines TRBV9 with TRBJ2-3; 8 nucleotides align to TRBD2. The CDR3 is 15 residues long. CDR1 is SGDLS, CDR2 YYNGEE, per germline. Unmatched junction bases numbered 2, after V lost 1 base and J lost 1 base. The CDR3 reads CASSVQAGGTDTQYF. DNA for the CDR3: TGTGCCAGCAGCGTACAAGCGGGAGGCACAGATACGCAGTATTTT.

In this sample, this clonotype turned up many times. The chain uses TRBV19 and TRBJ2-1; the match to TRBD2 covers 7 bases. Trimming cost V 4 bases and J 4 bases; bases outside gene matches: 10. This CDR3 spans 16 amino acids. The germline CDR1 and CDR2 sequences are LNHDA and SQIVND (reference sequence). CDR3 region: CASSSREVGRYNEQFF. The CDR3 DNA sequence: TGTGCCAGTAGTAGCCGGGAGGTAGGAAGATACAATGAGCAGTTCTTC.

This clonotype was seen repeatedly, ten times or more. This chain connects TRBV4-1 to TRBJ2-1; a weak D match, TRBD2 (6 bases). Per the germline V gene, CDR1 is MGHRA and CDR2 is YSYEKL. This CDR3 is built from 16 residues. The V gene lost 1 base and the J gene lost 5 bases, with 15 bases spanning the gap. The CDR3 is CASSQAGLGLNNEQFF. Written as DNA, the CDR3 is TGCGCCAGCAGCCAAGCGGGACTCGGCTTAAACAATGAGCAGTTCTTC.